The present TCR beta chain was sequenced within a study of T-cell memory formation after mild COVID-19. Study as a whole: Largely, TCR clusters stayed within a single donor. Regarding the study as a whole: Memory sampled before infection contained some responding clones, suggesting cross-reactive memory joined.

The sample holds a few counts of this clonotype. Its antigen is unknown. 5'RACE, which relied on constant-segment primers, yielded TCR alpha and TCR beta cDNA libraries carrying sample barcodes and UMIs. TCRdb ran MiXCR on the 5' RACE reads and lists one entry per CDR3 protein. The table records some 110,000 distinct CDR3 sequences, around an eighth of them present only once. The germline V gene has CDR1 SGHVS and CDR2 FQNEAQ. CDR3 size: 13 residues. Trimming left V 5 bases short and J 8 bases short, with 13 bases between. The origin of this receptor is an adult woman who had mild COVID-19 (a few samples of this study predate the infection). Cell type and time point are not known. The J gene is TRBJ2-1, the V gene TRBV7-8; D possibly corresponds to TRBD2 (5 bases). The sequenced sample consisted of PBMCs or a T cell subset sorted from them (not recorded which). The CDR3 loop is CASSAGLRDEQFF. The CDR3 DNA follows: TGTGCCAGCAGCGCCGGACTTCGGGATGAGCAGTTCTTC.